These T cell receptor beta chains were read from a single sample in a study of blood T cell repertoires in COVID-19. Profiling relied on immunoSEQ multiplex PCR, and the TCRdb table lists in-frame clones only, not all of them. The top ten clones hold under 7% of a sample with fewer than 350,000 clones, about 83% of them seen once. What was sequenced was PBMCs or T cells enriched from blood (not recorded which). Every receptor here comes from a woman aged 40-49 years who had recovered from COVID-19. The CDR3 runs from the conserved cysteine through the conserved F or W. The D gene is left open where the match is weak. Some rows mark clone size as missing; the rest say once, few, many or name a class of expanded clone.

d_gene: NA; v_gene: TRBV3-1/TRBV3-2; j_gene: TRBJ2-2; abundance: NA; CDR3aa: CASSTTGRTTGELFF; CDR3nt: TGTGCCAGCAGCACGACCGGGAGAACGACCGGGGAGCTGTTTTTT
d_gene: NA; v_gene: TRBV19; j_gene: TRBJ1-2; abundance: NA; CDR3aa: CASNDLGANGYTF; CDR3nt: TGTGCCAGTAATGATTTGGGGGCCAATGGCTACACCTTC
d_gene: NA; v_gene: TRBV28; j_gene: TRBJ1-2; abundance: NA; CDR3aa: CASKIQGKDGYTF; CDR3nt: TGTGCCAGCAAAATACAGGGAAAGGATGGCTACACCTTC
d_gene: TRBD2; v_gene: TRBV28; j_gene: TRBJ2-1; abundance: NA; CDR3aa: CASSASSGSLNEQFF; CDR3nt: TGTGCCAGCAGTGCTTCTAGCGGGAGTTTGAATGAGCAGTTCTTC
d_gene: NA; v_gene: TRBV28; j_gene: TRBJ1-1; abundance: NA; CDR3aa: CASSGWTENTEAFF; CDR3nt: TGTGCCAGCAGTGGGTGGACAGAGAACACTGAAGCTTTCTTT
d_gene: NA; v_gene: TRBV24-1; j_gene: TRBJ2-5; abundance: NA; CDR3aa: CATSDRLDTEETQYF; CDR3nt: TGTGCCACCAGTGACCGACTTGATACTGAAGAGACCCAGTACTTC
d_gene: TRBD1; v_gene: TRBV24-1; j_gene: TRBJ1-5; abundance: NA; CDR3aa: CATSDRDSSQPQHF; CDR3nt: TGTGCCACCAGTGACAGGGACAGCTCTCAGCCCCAGCATTTT
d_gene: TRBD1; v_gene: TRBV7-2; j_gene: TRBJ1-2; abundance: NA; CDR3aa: CASSLGGTGHGYTF; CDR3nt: TGTGCCAGCAGCCTCGGCGGGACAGGGCATGGCTACACCTTC
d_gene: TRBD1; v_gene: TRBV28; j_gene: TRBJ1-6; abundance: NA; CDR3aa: CASRTGGTVLHF; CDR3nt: TGTGCCAGCAGGACAGGGGGGACGGTCCTCCACTTT
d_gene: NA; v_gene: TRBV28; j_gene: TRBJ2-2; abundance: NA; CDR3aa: CASTTWLGGSSGELFF; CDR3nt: TGTGCCAGCACCACCTGGCTGGGCGGGTCGAGCGGGGAGCTGTTTTTT
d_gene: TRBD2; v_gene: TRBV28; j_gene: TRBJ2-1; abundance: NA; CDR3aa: CASSLTSSGRNEQFF; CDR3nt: TGTGCCAGCAGTTTAACTTCTAGCGGGAGAAATGAGCAGTTCTTC
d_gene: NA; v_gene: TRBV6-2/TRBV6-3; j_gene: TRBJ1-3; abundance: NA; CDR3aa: CASSYRLDSFGNTIYF; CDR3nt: TGTGCCAGCAGTTACCGCCTAGACTCGTTTGGAAACACCATATATTTT
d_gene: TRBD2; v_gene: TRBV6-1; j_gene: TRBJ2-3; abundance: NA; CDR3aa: CASSERGGTDTQYF; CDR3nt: TGTGCCAGCAGTGAACGGGGGGGCACAGATACGCAGTATTTT
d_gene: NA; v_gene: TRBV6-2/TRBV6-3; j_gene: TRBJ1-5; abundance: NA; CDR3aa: CASSYSWTSYSNQPQHF; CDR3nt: TGTGCCAGCAGTTACTCCTGGACAAGCTATAGCAATCAGCCCCAGCATTTT
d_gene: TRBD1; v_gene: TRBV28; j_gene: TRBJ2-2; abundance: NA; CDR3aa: CASSRTGDTGELFF; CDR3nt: TGTGCCAGCAGCCGGACAGGGGACACCGGGGAGCTGTTTTTT
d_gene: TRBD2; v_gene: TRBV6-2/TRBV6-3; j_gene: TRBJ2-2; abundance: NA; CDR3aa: CASSYHASGRTGELFF; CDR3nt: TGTGCCAGCAGTTACCATGCTAGCGGCCGCACCGGGGAGCTGTTTTTT
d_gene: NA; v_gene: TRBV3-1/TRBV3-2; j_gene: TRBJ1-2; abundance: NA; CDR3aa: CASSPRGSYGYTF; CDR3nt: TGTGCCAGCAGCCCCCGGGGGTCCTATGGCTACACCTTC
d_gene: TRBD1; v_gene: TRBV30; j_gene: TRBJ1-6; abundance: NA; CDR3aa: CAWSTGGNSPLHF; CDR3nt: TGTGCCTGGAGCACAGGGGGCAATTCACCCCTCCACTTT
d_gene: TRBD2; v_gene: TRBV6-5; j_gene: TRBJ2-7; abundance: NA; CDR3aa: CASRVAGGWRDEQYF; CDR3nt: TGTGCCAGCAGGGTAGCGGGAGGGTGGAGGGACGAGCAGTACTTC
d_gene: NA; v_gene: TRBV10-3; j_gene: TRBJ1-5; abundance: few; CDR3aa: CAISENTIGQPQHF; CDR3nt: TGTGCCATCAGTGAGAACACCATTGGCCAGCCCCAGCATTTT
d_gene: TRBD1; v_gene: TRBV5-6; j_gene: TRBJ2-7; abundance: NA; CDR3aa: CASSLGTGGPREQYF; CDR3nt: TGTGCCAGCAGCTTGGGGACAGGGGGTCCCCGGGAGCAGTACTTC
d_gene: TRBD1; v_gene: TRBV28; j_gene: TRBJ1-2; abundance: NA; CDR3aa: CASSAGTAANYGYTF; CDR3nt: TGTGCCAGCAGTGCCGGGACAGCAGCTAACTATGGCTACACCTTC